The sequence of this T cell receptor beta chain was determined in a study of blood T cell repertoires in COVID-19. Study-level background: Specimens from acute and convalescent COVID-19 originated in the United States, Italy and Spain. T cells, B-cell-depleted T cells, or PBMCs provided the cDNA or gDNA that served as material.

Per the original methods: Cell counts per sample came from amplifying reference gene primers. The protocol was immunoSEQ multiplex PCR, while the TCRdb copy is restricted to in-frame clones and leaves out a portion. Clone size and the V and J calls come from that table; the DNA yielded D and trimming. The sample lists more than 100,000 clones; 85% to 90% were seen once. Seattle's cohort entered during active infection and was followed longitudinally. CDR3 length equals 15 residues. Material for sequencing was peripheral blood. The receptor's source is a woman in her sixties or seventies with COVID-19, enrolled during active disease. The chain carries TRBV7-5 and TRBJ1-2; the table's TRBD1 call for D was not verified on the DNA. TRBV7-5 is a documented pseudogene. The CDR3 region is CARSPADSLYYGYTF. The CDR3 coding sequence is TGTGCCAGAAGCCCCGCGGACAGCCTTTACTATGGCTACACCTTC.